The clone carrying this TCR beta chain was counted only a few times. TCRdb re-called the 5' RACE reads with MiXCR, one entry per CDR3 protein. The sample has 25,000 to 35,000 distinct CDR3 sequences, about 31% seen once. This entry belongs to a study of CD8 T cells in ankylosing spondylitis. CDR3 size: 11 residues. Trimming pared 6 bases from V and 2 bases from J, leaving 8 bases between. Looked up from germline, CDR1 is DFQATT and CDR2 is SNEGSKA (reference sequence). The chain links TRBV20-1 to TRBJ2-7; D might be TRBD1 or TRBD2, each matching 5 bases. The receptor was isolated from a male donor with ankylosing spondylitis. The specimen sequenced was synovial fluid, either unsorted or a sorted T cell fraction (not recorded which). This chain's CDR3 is CSAGTPYEQYV. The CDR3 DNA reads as TGCAGTGCGGGGACCCCCTACGAGCAGTACGTC.